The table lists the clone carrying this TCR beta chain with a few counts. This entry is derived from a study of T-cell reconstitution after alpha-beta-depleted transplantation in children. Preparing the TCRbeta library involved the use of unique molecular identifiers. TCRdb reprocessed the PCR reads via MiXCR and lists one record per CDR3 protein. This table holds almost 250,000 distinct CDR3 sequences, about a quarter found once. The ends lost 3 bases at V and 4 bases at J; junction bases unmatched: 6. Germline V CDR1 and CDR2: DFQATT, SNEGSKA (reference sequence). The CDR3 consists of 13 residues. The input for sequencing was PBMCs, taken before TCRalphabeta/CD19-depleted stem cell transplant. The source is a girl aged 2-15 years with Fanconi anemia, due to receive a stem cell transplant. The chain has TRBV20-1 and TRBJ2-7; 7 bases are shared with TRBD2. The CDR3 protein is CSASIGLVYEQYF. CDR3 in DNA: TGCAGTGCTAGTATAGGACTAGTGTACGAGCAGTACTTC.